The sequence of this T cell receptor (beta chain) was determined in a study of blood T cell repertoires in COVID-19. Study in general: Sample material is recorded as cDNA or gDNA derived from T cells, B-cell-depleted T cells, or PBMCs.

V dropped 2 bases and J dropped 4; count of bases not matched to a gene: 3. CDR1 and CDR2 from the germline V gene are LGHDT and YNNKEL (reference sequence). The CDR3 totals 14 residues. Assay: immunoSEQ multiplex PCR; the TCRdb copy retains only in-frame clones and omits some. The sample records some 300,000 clones, under 90% being singletons. Recruitment covered about two dozen US areas and drew participants whose ages spanned about 18 to 89 years. Participants reported their clinical history, and cohort assignment relied on those reports. The receptor's source is a woman aged 45-65 years who had been exposed to COVID-19. Sequenced: PBMCs or T cells enriched from blood (not recorded which). The chain uses TRBV3-1 (or the pseudogene TRBV3-2) and TRBJ2-7; 9 bases agree with TRBD1. CDR3 DNA: TGTGCCAGCAGCCAAACGGGACAGGGTTACGAGCAGTACTTC. It yields the protein CASSQTGQGYEQYF.